This T cell receptor beta chain emerged from a study of T cells in Graves' hyperthyroidism and ophthalmopathy. Study-wide findings and caveats: Ophthalmopathy was distinguished from stable hyperthyroidism by 13 V-J signatures.

Germline CDR1 and CDR2: LNHDA and SQIVND (reference sequence). V lost 3 bases, J lost 4 bases, and 5 bases stayed unmatched. CDR3 size: 14 residues. This clonotype was counted many times. Its cognate antigen is unknown. RNA transcripts gave rise to amplified TCR beta CDR3 regions. The primer set for the first-round RT-PCR of the TCR CDR3 was HTBI. TCRdb reanalysed the multiplex PCR reads using MiXCR and keeps one entry per CDR3 protein. This table holds over 450,000 distinct CDR3 sequences, 13% to 15% found once. V is TRBV19 and J is TRBJ1-2, with TRBD1 identical over 7 bases. The TCR sequence derives from a woman between 18 and 30 years old with Graves' hyperthyroidism. The sequenced sample consisted of blood. CDR3 bases: TGTGCCAGTAGTATCGAGACAGGGAGCTATGGCTACACCTTC. Translated, it gives CASSIETGSYGYTF.